In this sample, the clone carrying this T cell receptor beta chain turned up a few times. What it binds is unknown. With V trimmed by 1 base and J by 3 bases, 7 bases remained unmatched. This CDR3 contains 16 residues. The germline gives CDR1 SGHVS, CDR2 FQNEAQ. Unique molecular identifiers (one per individual cDNA molecule) were attached. TCRdb re-analysed the 5' RACE reads in MiXCR, keeping a single row per CDR3 protein. The sample lists 50,000 to 80,000 distinct CDR3 sequences; 7.5% to 9% were seen once. This sample stems from a study of early T cells in non-severe SARS-CoV-2 infection. Study-wide background: With bulk RNA from unsorted whole blood as input, sequencing yielded unpaired chains.

Whole-study results and caveats: Private and CD4 specificities were missed by VDJdb matching, skewed to anti-spike CD8.

This specimen was whole blood, taken at baseline. This receptor was identified in an adult who was a healthcare worker with PCR-confirmed SARS-CoV-2 infection or an uninfected control (not recorded which). The rearrangement uses TRBV7-8 and TRBJ2-3; 7 bases fit TRBD1. This CDR3 is CASSLVTGAETDTQYF. CDR3 sequence (DNA): TGTGCCAGCAGCTTAGTCACAGGGGCGGAGACAGATACGCAGTATTTT. The variable domain in full, with the rest retrieved from reference TRBV7-8 and TRBJ2-3, is GAGVSQSPRYKVAKRGQDVALRCDPISGHVSLFWYQQALGQGPEFLTYFQNEAQLDKSGLPSDRFFAERPEGSVSTLKIQRTQQEDSAVYLCASSLVTGAETDTQYFGPGTRLTVL.